The 27 T cell receptor beta chains below come from one sample, sequenced in a study of OX40 agonist ivuxolimab in advanced cancers. Data came from immunoSEQ multiplex PCR; TCRdb stores just in-frame clones and leaves some out. The sample contains tens of thousands of clones, about nine tenths of which appear only once. The specimen was CD4+ or CD8+ T cells sorted from blood, collected in a trial of the OX40 agonist ivuxolimab. All receptors come from an adult with an advanced solid tumor such as melanoma, head and neck, liver or kidney cancer.

The chain recombines TRBV4-3 with TRBJ1-4; a weak D match, TRBD1 (5 bases). Germline lookup yields CDR1 LGHNA and CDR2 YSLEER. The CDR3 consists of 15 residues. Trimming took 0 bases from V and 3 from J, leaving 8 bases between them. CDR3 bases: TGCGCCAGCAGCCAAGATCGAGGGGCTAATGAAAAACTGTTTTTT. This sequence encodes CASSQDRGANEKLFF.

V is TRBV4-1 and J is TRBJ1-1; D not certain. The CDR3 contains 14 residues. Per germline, CDR1 MGHRA and CDR2 YSYEKL. V was shortened by 1 base and J by 0 bases, with 6 bases between the two germline ends. The CDR3 region is CASSQVRVNTEAFF. CDR3 nucleotide sequence: TGCGCCAGCAGCCAAGTGAGGGTGAACACTGAAGCTTTCTTT.

The chain has TRBV10-3 and TRBJ2-5; weak D call: TRBD2 (6 bases). The CDR3 runs to 14 residues. Germline CDR1 ENHRY, CDR2 SYGVKD. The V and J ends lost 1 base and 5 bases respectively, with 11 bases between them. CDR3 region: CAISELRDGETQYF. The CDR3 bases are TGTGCCATCAGTGAGTTGCGGGACGGTGAGACCCAGTACTTC.

The rearrangement links TRBV29-1 to TRBJ2-7, with D perhaps matching TRBD2 (5 bases). Trimming took off 3 bases at V and 7 bases at J, with 10 bases between the two ends. Germline assignment: CDR1 SQVTM and CDR2 ANQGSEA. CDR3 length equals 11 residues. The CDR3 nucleotides are TGCAGCGTTGAGTCGGGGAGAGAGCAGTACTTC. This sequence encodes CSVESGREQYF.

This rearrangement joins TRBV7-9 to TRBJ2-4, with TRBD2 matching 8 bases. J gave up 0 bases and V 3 bases, and 7 bases lay outside the gene matches. The CDR3 has 17 residues. Germline assignment: CDR1 SEHNR and CDR2 FQNEAQ (reference sequence). The CDR3, as DNA: TGTGCCAGCAGCTTGGAGCGGGAGAATCTAGCCAAAAACATTCAGTACTTC. It translates to CASSLERENLAKNIQYF.

The chain links TRBV4-1 to TRBJ2-5; D ambiguous. V lost 5 bases to trimming and J lost 2 bases, with 12 bases between them. Germline CDR1 MGHRA, CDR2 YSYEKL. This CDR3 contains 14 residues. The CDR3 DNA reads TGCGCCAGCAGCTCAATAGCTGCGCAAGAGACCCAGTACTTC. It encodes CASSSIAAQETQYF.

The chain carries TRBV28 and TRBJ2-7; 12 nucleotides align to TRBD1. The CDR3 has 18 residues. The V segment lost 1 base and the J segment 5 bases; nucleotides outside the gene matches: 12. Germline assignment: CDR1 MDHEN and CDR2 SYDVKM. CDR3 loop: CASSLLVRRGTGGDEQYF. The CDR3, as DNA: TGTGCCAGCAGTTTATTGGTGAGGAGAGGGACAGGGGGCGACGAGCAGTACTTC.

The chain carries TRBV6-5 and TRBJ1-2; D not resolved. The CDR3 is 14 amino acids. Germline V gene lookup returns CDR1 MNHEY and CDR2 SVGAGI. With 7 bases removed from V and 8 bases from J, the gap between germline ends came to 20 bases. CDR3 in amino acids: CASTLGEGSEGYTF. Here the CDR3 DNA reads TGTGCCAGCACCCTTGGGGAAGGTTCGGAAGGCTACACCTTC.

V and J are TRBV9 and TRBJ2-6; D is tentatively TRBD1 or TRBD2 (5 bases each). Between the trimmed V and J ends, which lost 1 base and 1 base, there was a span of 18 bases. The V gene's germline CDR1 is SGDLS and CDR2 YYNGEE. The CDR3 totals 19 residues. As DNA, the CDR3 is TGTGCCAGCAGCGTAACTCGGCAGGGACCCCTATCTGGGGCCAACGTCCTGACTTTC. Its translation: CASSVTRQGPLSGANVLTF.

The V call is TRBV9, the J call TRBJ2-1; D remains ambiguous. The CDR3 spans 12 residues. Trimming pared 2 bases from V and 8 bases from J, leaving 8 bases between. Germline V gene data show CDR1 as SGDLS and CDR2 as YYNGEE. The CDR3 here is CASSVNGYEQFF. As DNA, the CDR3 is TGTGCCAGCAGCGTCAATGGCTATGAGCAGTTCTTC.

V is TRBV30 and J is TRBJ2-3, with a possible D match to TRBD2 (6 bases). Germline V gene data show CDR1 as GTSNPN and CDR2 as SVGIG (reference sequence). V was clipped by 5 bases and J by 6 bases, with 18 bases between them. This CDR3 spans 14 amino acids. The chain's CDR3 is CAWLGDGSYDTQYF. The CDR3 DNA is TGTGCCTGGTTGGGAGACGGGAGTTATGATACGCAGTATTTT.

The V gene is TRBV27, the J gene TRBJ2-7; 12 nucleotides agree with TRBD2. The CDR3 is 15 residues long. The ends lost 3 bases at V and 7 bases at J; junction bases unmatched: 7. From germline, CDR1 is MNHEY and CDR2 SMNVEV (reference sequence). The CDR3 bases are TGTGCCAGCAGTTTGACTAGCGGGAGCACCCTTGAGCAGTACTTC. Its translation is CASSLTSGSTLEQYF.

This clone was seen a few times. This chain uses TRBV6-5 with TRBJ1-3; no clear D. Germline-derived CDR1 and CDR2 are MNHEY and SVGAGI. This CDR3 has 13 residues. V lost 6 bases, J lost 7 bases, and 13 bases lay in between. CDR3 nucleotide sequence: TGTGCCAGCAGCCACGGCGGATGGAACACCATATATTTT. As protein: CASSHGGWNTIYF.

The rearrangement uses TRBV19 and TRBJ2-2; 7 positions match TRBD1. The CDR3 sequence is 13 residues long. J lost 6 bases, V lost 5 bases, and 3 bases had no gene match. In germline, CDR1 is LNHDA, CDR2 SQIVND (reference sequence). The chain's CDR3 is CASSEQGPGELFF. The DNA of the CDR3 is TGTGCCAGTAGTGAACAGGGGCCCGGGGAGCTGTTTTTT.

The rearrangement uses TRBV7-2 and TRBJ1-5; perhaps TRBD1 as D (6 bases). The CDR3 spans 15 residues. The ends were cut back, 1 base at V and 7 bases at J, with 14 bases in the middle. Germline V gives CDR1 SGHTA, CDR2 FQGNSA. The CDR3 loop reads CASSLVVGAKQPQHF. CDR3 bases: TGTGCCAGCAGCTTAGTTGTGGGGGCGAAGCAGCCCCAGCATTTT. Full variable domain (missing parts from reference TRBV7-2 and TRBJ1-5): GAGVSQSPSNKVTEKGKDVELRCDPISGHTALYWYRQSLGQGLEFLIYFQGNSAPDKSGLPSDRFSAERTGGSVSTLTIQRTQQEDSAVYLCASSLVVGAKQPQHFGDGTRLSIL.

This clone came up once. The chain combines TRBV10-2 with TRBJ2-7, with D possibly TRBD2 on 5 matching bases. The CDR3 sequence is 10 residues long. V was trimmed by 6 bases and J by 5 bases, leaving 5 bases between them. Germline-derived CDR1 and CDR2 are WSHSY and SAAADI. CDR3 in amino acids: CASRTNEQYF. The CDR3 region has the DNA TGCGCCAGCAGGACTAACGAGCAGTACTTC.

The rearrangement links TRBV4-1 to TRBJ1-3; the D is unclear. Trimming stripped 1 base from V and 0 bases from J, with 7 bases between. The CDR3 is 15 residues long. CDR1 is MGHRA and CDR2 is YSYEKL in the germline V gene. The CDR3 coding sequence is TGCGCCAGCAGCCAAGTATCTCTCTCTGGAAACACCATATATTTT. Amino acid sequence: CASSQVSLSGNTIYF.

This clone was observed a single time. J is TRBJ2-7 and V is TRBV6-5; D not certain. Trimming stripped 5 bases from V and 5 bases from J, with 16 bases between. CDR1 is MNHEY and CDR2 is SVGAGI in the germline V gene. This CDR3 is 14 amino acids long. The CDR3 loop is CASSPDTLTHEQYF. The DNA of the CDR3 is TGTGCCAGCAGTCCTGACACCTTAACGCACGAGCAGTACTTC.

The chain uses TRBV30 and TRBJ1-4; D is undetermined. Trimming stripped 0 bases from V and 4 bases from J, with 6 bases between. CDR3 length: 13 residues. The germline V gene has CDR1 GTSNPN and CDR2 SVGIG (reference sequence). Here the CDR3 reads CAWSVRLNEKLFF. The DNA of the CDR3 is TGTGCCTGGAGTGTAAGGCTTAATGAAAAACTGTTTTTT. The full variable domain, with the rest looked up from reference TRBV30 and TRBJ1-4, is SQTIHQWPATLVQPVGSPLSLECTVEGTSNPNLYWYRQAAGRGLQLLFYSVGIGQISSEVPQNLSASRPQDRQFILSSKKLLLSDSGFYLCAWSVRLNEKLFFGSGTQLSVL.

This clone was seen a handful of times. V is TRBV15 and J is TRBJ2-5; no clear D. Trimming stripped 0 bases from V and 1 base from J, with 9 bases between. This CDR3 contains 15 residues. Germline-derived CDR1 and CDR2 are LNHNV and YYDKDF (reference sequence). CDR3: CATSREPGIQETQYF. The CDR3, as DNA: TGTGCCACCAGCAGAGAGCCAGGTATCCAAGAGACCCAGTACTTC.

This rearrangement joins TRBV5-1 to TRBJ2-1, with 7 bases lining up with TRBD1. J gave up 5 bases and V 4 bases, and 6 bases lay outside the gene matches. Germline V gene sequence: CDR1 SGHRS, CDR2 YFSETQ. CDR3 length: 14 residues. CDR3 DNA: TGCGCCAGCAGCCAGGGACAGTTAGACAATGAGCAGTTCTTC. Residues: CASSQGQLDNEQFF.

In this sample, this clone turned up once. The rearrangement uses TRBV7-9 and TRBJ2-3; tentatively, D is TRBD2 (6 bases). There are 17 residues in the CDR3. Trimming cost V 8 bases and J 7 bases, with 28 bases left between them. Germline loops: CDR1 SEHNR, CDR2 FQNEAQ (reference sequence). The CDR3 sequence is CASGPELAVFGNNTQYF. DNA for the CDR3: TGTGCCAGCGGACCCGAACTAGCTGTATTTGGGAACAATACGCAGTATTTT. Using reference TRBV7-9 and TRBJ2-3 for the parts outside the CDR3, the full variable domain is DTGVSQNPRHKITKRGQNVTFRCDPISEHNRLYWYRQTLGQGPEFLTYFQNEAQLEKSRLLSDRFSAERPKGSFSTLEIQRTEQGDSAMYLCASGPELAVFGNNTQYFGPGTRLTVL.

This clone showed up just once. The chain has TRBV4-1 and TRBJ2-7, with unresolved D. The germline V and J ends were trimmed by 2 bases and 6 bases, with 5 bases remaining between them. CDR1 and CDR2 from the germline V gene are MGHRA and YSYEKL. The CDR3 covers 11 residues. CDR3 in amino acids: CASSQSREQYF. The DNA for the CDR3 is TGCGCCAGCAGCCAAAGTCGCGAGCAGTACTTC.

V is TRBV5-6 and J is TRBJ2-1, with a possible D match to TRBD1 (5 bases). Trimming took off 0 bases at V and 0 bases at J, with 7 bases between the two ends. The germline V gene encodes CDR1 SGHDT and CDR2 YYEEEE. The CDR3 runs to 15 residues. This CDR3 reads CASSLGDSSYNEQFF. The CDR3 nucleotides are TGTGCCAGCAGCTTGGGAGACAGCTCCTACAATGAGCAGTTCTTC.

V gene TRBV5-1 combines with J gene TRBJ2-5; D is perhaps TRBD1 or TRBD2 (5 bases each). The J call may be wrong; the DNA end is better matched by TRBJ2-7. CDR3 size: 14 residues. The germline V gene has CDR1 SGHRS and CDR2 YFSETQ. Here the CDR3 DNA reads TGCGCCAGCAAAGGGGAGCCCGGGACCTACGAGCAGTACTTC. As protein: CASKGEPGTYEQYF.

The rearrangement links TRBV4-2 to TRBJ2-3; 9 bases are shared with TRBD2. With V trimmed by 1 base and J by 1 base, 0 bases remained unmatched. There are 15 residues in the CDR3. Germline CDR1 LGHNA, CDR2 YNFKEQ. The CDR3 loop reads CASSQVAGGTDTQYF. CDR3 nucleotide sequence: TGTGCCAGCAGCCAAGTAGCGGGAGGCACAGATACGCAGTATTTT.

The chain is built from TRBV19 and TRBJ1-1, with no clear D. Trimming left V 7 bases short and J 2 bases short, with 11 bases between. The CDR3 sequence is 13 residues long. Germline CDR1 and CDR2: LNHDA and SQIVND (reference sequence). The CDR3, as DNA: TGTGCCAGTACCATCGGGCCCAACACTGAAGCTTTCTTT. This sequence encodes CASTIGPNTEAFF. Full variable domain (remainder filled in from reference TRBV19 and TRBJ1-1): DGGITQSPKYLFRKEGQNVTLSCEQNLNHDAMYWYRQDPGQGLRLIYYSQIVNDFQKGDIAEGYSVSREKKESFPLTVTSAQKNPTAFYLCASTIGPNTEAFFGQGTRLTVV.